The present T cell receptor beta chain was sequenced within a study of T cell repertoires in cytomegalovirus infection. The wider study: In public TCR beta signatures, there were indications of both CMV infection and matching HLA type. Study-wide findings and caveats: HLA-C-restricted CMV clonotypes gave the most frequent clonotype in two of eight donors. Summed frequency of shared TCR beta families picked out CMV carriers who also had the relevant HLA.

Regarding this clonotype: Its specificity is unknown.

From the reads, TCRdb called clonotypes with MiXCR, one entry per CDR3 protein. The sample shows 740,000 or so distinct CDR3 sequences, less than 40% of them seen only once. This sequence was found in a human donor in good health (CMV status not recorded). Some clones in this sample may be carry-over from other donors' samples. The sequenced sample was PBMCs.

CDR3 sequence: CASSLDPQNEQFF. DNA of the CDR3: TGTGCCAGCAGCTTGGACCCCCAGAATGAGCAGTTCTTC. This chain uses TRBV5-4 with TRBJ2-1; unclear D gene. This CDR3 has 13 amino acids. V gave up 0 bases and J gave up 7 bases, with 8 bases separating them. The germline gives CDR1 SGHNT, CDR2 YYREEE (reference sequence). The variable domain in full, with the rest retrieved from reference TRBV5-4 and TRBJ2-1, is ETGVTQSPTHLIKTRGQQVTLRCSSQSGHNTVSWYQQALGQGPQFIFQYYREEENGRGNFPPRFSGLQFPNYSSELNVNALELDDSALYLCASSLDPQNEQFFGPGTRLTVL.